This TCR beta chain was profiled in a study of CD8+CD57+ T cells in acquired aplastic anemia. Study-wide background: Each DNA sample taken from sorted CD4+ and CD8+ cells came to about 3.4 ug on average.

Findings of the study overall: Significant differences in CD8+ Simpson's diversity were not observed between patients and controls.

A note on this clonotype: Its specificity is not known.

J lost 6 bases, V lost 8 bases, and 4 bases had no gene match. CDR1 and CDR2 (germline): LNHDA, SQIVND (reference sequence). This CDR3 has 12 amino acids. The patients chosen for sequencing had shown expansion of CD8+CD57+ cells (detected by flow cytometry). There were no patients without severe acquired aplastic anemia. Blood was sampled before the patients had received any therapy. Genomic DNA, serving as template, underwent TCR beta VDJ and CDR3 profiling. TCRdb used MiXCR to reprocess the reads, holding one entry per CDR3 protein. The data show about 200,000 distinct CDR3 sequences, more than 55% seen once.

The receptor was derived from a human donor with aplastic anemia. V and J are TRBV19 and TRBJ1-2, with 9 bases lining up with TRBD1. The source material was sorted CD4+, CD8+, or CD8+CD57+ T cells (not recorded which) from PBMCs. In DNA form, the CDR3 reads TGTGCCAGTGGGACAGGGTGGAATGGCTACACCTTC. Protein: CASGTGWNGYTF.